This TCR beta chain was observed in a study of blood T cell repertoires in COVID-19. Across the whole study: PBMCs, B-cell-depleted T cells, or T cells were the source of the cDNA or gDNA that made up the material.

Repertoires were generated with immunoSEQ multiplex PCR, while TCRdb's copy carries only in-frame clones and drops some. The repertoire holds about 240,000 clones, with about 89% as singletons. Living in 24 US areas, the participants were between roughly 18 and 90 years of age. Clinical history as reported by participants underpinned cohort assignment. Two negative PCRs, clearance, or symptom resolution were required of recovered Cohort 3 donors. Germline V gene lookup returns CDR1 SGHTA and CDR2 FQGTGA. The CDR3 extends over 14 amino acids. The junction had 4 bases not matched to a gene; V was cut back by 2 bases and J by 5 bases.

V gene TRBV7-3 combines with J gene TRBJ1-1; TRBD1 aligns across 8 bases. Sample: PBMCs or T cells enriched from blood (not recorded which). The clonotype originates from a woman aged 25 to 39 who had recovered from COVID-19. The CDR3 loop reads CASSLQGARTEAFF. The CDR3 DNA follows: TGTGCCAGCAGCTTACAGGGGGCGCGGACTGAAGCTTTCTTT.